The T cell receptor (beta chain) under discussion was sequenced for a study of cytomegalovirus exposure and HLA in healthy donors. V was pared by 5 bases and J by 6 bases, with 6 bases of the junction left unmatched. There are 14 residues in the CDR3. The germline gives CDR1 MNHNS, CDR2 SASEGT. Data came from immunoSEQ multiplex PCR; TCRdb stores just in-frame clones and leaves some out. The table records 120,000 to 150,000 clones, roughly four fifths of them present only once. As regards this clone: As yet, its antigen is unknown.

The study's findings and limits: The study designated about 180 TCR beta chains cytomegalovirus-associated. It was found in a later analysis that first-cohort TCR clusters tended to co-occur in the 90 to 150 validation repertoires. Reports showed the classifier diagnosing cytomegalovirus status with high specificity and sensitivity.

The donors were part of the validation cohort, which consisted of more than 90 subjects and was separate from the first cohort of 666 subjects. This rearrangement joins TRBV6-1 to TRBJ2-2; 7 bases align to TRBD1. Source material: PBMCs. This TCR was sampled from a woman between 25 and 40 years old in good health and CMV-seronegative. CDR3 sequence reads: CASSKRGLAGELFF. DNA of the CDR3: TGTGCCAGCAGTAAAAGGGGGCTGGCCGGGGAGCTGTTTTTT.